One sample yielded the 13 T cell receptor beta chains listed below, sequenced in a study of tumor-infiltrating lymphocytes in oesophageal squamous cell carcinoma. TCRdb passed the PCR reads through MiXCR, listing each CDR3 protein once. The sample contains about 16,000 distinct CDR3 sequences, approximately 46% of which appear only once. Sequenced input: blood. The receptors stem from a female donor with esophageal squamous cell carcinoma.

This clonotype has more than one count but fewer than ten. The V call is TRBV7-8, the J call TRBJ2-3; TRBD1 or TRBD2 may be the D gene (6 bases each). With the DNA end fitting TRBJ2-7 better, the J assignment may be wrong. CDR1 is SGHVS and CDR2 is FQNEAQ in the germline V gene. The CDR3 sequence is 14 residues long. In DNA form, the CDR3 reads TGTGCCAGCAGGACCAATCGGGGGCGGTACGAGCAGTACTTC. Translated: CASRTNRGRYEQYF.

This clonotype showed up many times. This chain links TRBV5-5 with TRBJ2-5, with D tentatively TRBD1 or TRBD2 (6 bases each). There are 16 residues in the CDR3. Germline V gene data show CDR1 as SGHKS and CDR2 as YYEKEE (reference sequence). The germline V and J ends were trimmed by 1 base and 4 bases, with 17 bases remaining between them. CDR3 nucleotides: TGTGCCAGCAGCTTGATGGGGGGCGAGTCTGGAGAGACCCAGTACTTC. Its translation is CASSLMGGESGETQYF.

This chain joins TRBV7-9 and TRBJ2-1, with TRBD2 identical over 7 bases. The CDR3 sequence is 15 residues long. Germline V gives CDR1 SEHNR, CDR2 FQNEAQ (reference sequence). Trimming removed 3 bases from V and 8 bases from J; junction bases left unmatched: 10. The CDR3 sequence: CASSFYGEGSYEQFF. The DNA for the CDR3 is TGTGCCAGCAGCTTCTACGGGGAGGGCAGCTATGAGCAGTTCTTC. Variable domain in full (rest from reference TRBV7-9 and TRBJ2-1): DTGVSQNPRHKITKRGQNVTFRCDPISEHNRLYWYRQTLGQGPEFLTYFQNEAQLEKSRLLSDRFSAERPKGSFSTLEIQRTEQGDSAMYLCASSFYGEGSYEQFFGPGTRLTVL.

V gene TRBV7-6 combines with J gene TRBJ1-1; no definite D call. Looked up from germline, CDR1 is SGHVS and CDR2 is FNYEAQ. CDR3 length: 13 amino acids. V gave up 5 bases and J gave up 1 base, with 8 bases separating them. CDR3 bases: TGTGCCAGCAGCCAAGACACGAACACTGAAGCTTTCTTT. It translates to CASSQDTNTEAFF.

The genes are TRBV10-3 and TRBJ2-1; 13 bases are shared with TRBD2. Germline CDR1 reads ENHRY; CDR2 reads SYGVKD. This CDR3 region has 15 residues. After removal of 6 bases from V and 12 bases from J, the junction contained 11 bases not matched to a gene. The DNA for the CDR3 is TGTGCCATCAGGGGGACTAGCGGGATTCCAGATACGCAGTTCTTC. Residues: CAIRGTSGIPDTQFF.

This rearrangement joins TRBV12-5 to TRBJ1-1; unclear D gene. This CDR3 has 12 amino acids. The V gene's germline CDR1 is LGHNT and CDR2 FRNRAP. V was shortened by 5 bases and J by 3 bases, with 7 bases between the two germline ends. In DNA form, the CDR3 reads TGTGCTAGTGGTCCCTCGTACACTGAAGCTTTCTTT. It is translated as CASGPSYTEAFF.

The V and J genes are TRBV2 and TRBJ2-5; 8 positions agree with TRBD1. The J call may not be correct, given that the DNA end is closer to TRBJ2-7. Germline CDR1 is SNHLY and CDR2 is FYNNEI. The CDR3 has 12 amino acids. CDR3 bases: TGTGCCAGCAGTTCGGGACAGGACGAGCAGTACTTC. Encoded protein: CASSSGQDEQYF.

The chain uses TRBV10-2 and TRBJ2-3; D possibly corresponds to TRBD2 (5 bases). Trimming removed 3 bases at V and 1 base at J, with 11 bases between. This CDR3 is 15 amino acids long. The V gene's germline CDR1 is WSHSY and CDR2 SAAADI. The CDR3 loop is CASSESGSRTDTQYF. CDR3 sequence (DNA): TGCGCCAGCAGTGAATCGGGGTCTCGCACAGATACGCAGTATTTT.

The V call is TRBV7-9, the J call TRBJ2-3, with a weak D call TRBD2 (6 bases). In germline, CDR1 is SEHNR, CDR2 FQNEAQ (reference sequence). V was clipped by 7 bases and J by 14 bases, with 31 bases between them. CDR3 length: 16 residues. The CDR3 sequence is CASNPAGRINTGELYF. Written as DNA, the CDR3 is TGTGCCAGCAACCCCGCGGGGCGGATTAACACCGGGGAGCTGTATTTT.

This clonotype has a handful of counts. The chain is built from TRBV7-2 and TRBJ2-3; D is unclear. Trimming cost V 4 bases and J 5 bases, with 13 bases left between them. CDR1 and CDR2 (germline): SGHTA, FQGNSA. The CDR3 contains 14 residues. CDR3 nucleotides: TGTGCCAGCAGCTACACAGCGACGCAAGATACGCAGTATTTT. Residues: CASSYTATQDTQYF. Together with reference TRBV7-2 and TRBJ2-3, the CDR3 gives the full variable domain: GAGVSQSPSNKVTEKGKDVELRCDPISGHTALYWYRQSLGQGLEFLIYFQGNSAPDKSGLPSDRFSAERTGGSVSTLTIQRTQQEDSAVYLCASSYTATQDTQYFGPGTRLTVL.

The chain joins TRBV10-1 to TRBJ2-7, with D possibly matching TRBD2 (5 bases). The J call could be wrong; TRBJ2-5 is a better fit for the DNA end. The germline V gene encodes CDR1 WNHNN and CDR2 SYGVQD (reference sequence). The CDR3 is made up of 16 amino acids. CDR3 bases: TGCGCCAGCAGTGAGTCTCGCCTAGCCAACCAAGAGACCCAGTACTTC. Protein product: CASSESRLANQETQYF.

This clonotype showed up many times. This chain links TRBV11-3 with TRBJ2-1; tentatively, D is TRBD1 or TRBD2 (6 bases each). The assigned J gene may be wrong: the sequence end matches TRBJ2-7 better. The CDR3 extends over 16 amino acids. CDR1 and CDR2 from the germline V gene are SGHNT and YENEEA. This CDR3 is CASSFSGGAGYNEQYF. CDR3 nucleotide sequence: TGTGCCAGCAGCTTTAGTGGGGGCGCGGGATACAATGAGCAGTACTTC.

This chain connects TRBV10-3 to TRBJ2-7; TRBD2 might be the D (6 bases). The ends were cut back, 2 bases at V and 6 bases at J, with 14 bases in the middle. Per germline, CDR1 ENHRY and CDR2 SYGVKD. This CDR3 is built from 14 residues. CDR3 loop: CAISEGGSASEQYF. CDR3 DNA sequence: TGTGCCATCAGTGAGGGGGGGAGCGCAAGCGAGCAGTACTTC.